The clone carrying this T cell receptor (beta chain) was found many times. One entry per CDR3 protein, called by TCRdb with MiXCR from the 5' RACE reads. The data contain fewer than 150,000 distinct CDR3 sequences, less than 9.5% of them singletons. Germline V CDR1 and CDR2: SGHVS, FNYEAQ. V lost 5 bases, J lost 0 bases, and 13 bases lay in between. This CDR3 has 16 residues. This sample was taken from a study of T cells after yellow fever vaccination. The starting material was CD4+ T cells sorted from PBMCs, obtained 5 days after the yellow fever booster vaccination. The receptor comes from a man aged 25-40 years who received the YFV17D yellow fever vaccine. The chain carries TRBV7-6 and TRBJ2-2, with D perhaps assigned TRBD1 or TRBD2 (5 bases each). The CDR3 sequence: CASSRLGATNTGELFF. For the CDR3, the DNA is TGTGCCAGCAGCCGACTCGGGGCTACGAACACCGGGGAGCTGTTTTTT.